This T cell receptor (beta chain) was sequenced during a study of blood T cell repertoires in COVID-19. V trimming: 5 bases; J trimming: 5 bases; junction bases outside the gene matches: 6. CDR3 length: 14 amino acids. Germline CDR1 and CDR2: KGHSH and LQKENI. Ages ranged from about 18 to 89 years, with residence in approximately 23 US areas. TCRdb keeps only in-frame clones here, not all; method: immunoSEQ multiplex PCR. The data show about 190,000 clones, approximately 88% seen once. The clonotype was recovered from a woman aged 30 to 39 who had recovered from COVID-19. The sequenced sample was PBMCs or T cells enriched from blood (not recorded which). The V and J genes are TRBV18 and TRBJ1-5, with 7 positions matching TRBD1. CDR3 region: CASSLQGSDQPQHF. CDR3 sequence (DNA): TGTGCCAGCTCATTACAGGGGTCGGATCAGCCCCAGCATTTT.